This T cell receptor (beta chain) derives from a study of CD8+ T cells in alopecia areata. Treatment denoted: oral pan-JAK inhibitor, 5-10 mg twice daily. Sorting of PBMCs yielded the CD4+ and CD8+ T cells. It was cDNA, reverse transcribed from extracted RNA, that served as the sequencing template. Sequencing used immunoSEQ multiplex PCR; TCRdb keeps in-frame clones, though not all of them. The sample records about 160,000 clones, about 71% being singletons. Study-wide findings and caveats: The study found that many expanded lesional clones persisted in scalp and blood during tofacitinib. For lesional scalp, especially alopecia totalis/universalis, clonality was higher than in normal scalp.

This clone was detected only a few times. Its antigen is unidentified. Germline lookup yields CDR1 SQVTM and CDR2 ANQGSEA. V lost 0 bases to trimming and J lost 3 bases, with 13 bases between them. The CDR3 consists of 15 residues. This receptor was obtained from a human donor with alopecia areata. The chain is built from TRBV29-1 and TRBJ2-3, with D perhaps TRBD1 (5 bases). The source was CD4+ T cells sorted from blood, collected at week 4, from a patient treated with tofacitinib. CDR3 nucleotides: TGCAGCGTTGAAGATCTAGGGGATCGAACAGATACGCAGTATTTT. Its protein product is CSVEDLGDRTDTQYF.